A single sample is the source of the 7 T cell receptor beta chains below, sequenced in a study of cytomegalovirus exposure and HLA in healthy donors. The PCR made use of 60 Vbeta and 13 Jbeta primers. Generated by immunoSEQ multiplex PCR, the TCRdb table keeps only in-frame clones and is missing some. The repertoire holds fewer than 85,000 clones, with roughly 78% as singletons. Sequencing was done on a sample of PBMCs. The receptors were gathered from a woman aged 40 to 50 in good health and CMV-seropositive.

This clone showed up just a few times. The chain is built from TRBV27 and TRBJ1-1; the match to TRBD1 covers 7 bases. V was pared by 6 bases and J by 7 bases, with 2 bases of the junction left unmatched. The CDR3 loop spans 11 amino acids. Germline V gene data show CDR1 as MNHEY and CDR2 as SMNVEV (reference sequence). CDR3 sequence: CASSRDSEAFF. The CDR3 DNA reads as TGTGCCAGCAGCCGGGACAGTGAAGCTTTCTTT.

The CDR3 DNA sequence: TGTGCCAGCAGCGTAGGGGGGCGGGGGGTTTCCGGGGAGCTGTTTTTT. This gives the protein CASSVGGRGVSGELFF. The chain couples TRBV9 to TRBJ2-2, with 8 bases matching TRBD2. V gave up 0 bases and J gave up 6 bases; unmatched junction bases: 7. Germline V gene data show CDR1 as SGDLS and CDR2 as YYNGEE. The CDR3 length is 16 residues.

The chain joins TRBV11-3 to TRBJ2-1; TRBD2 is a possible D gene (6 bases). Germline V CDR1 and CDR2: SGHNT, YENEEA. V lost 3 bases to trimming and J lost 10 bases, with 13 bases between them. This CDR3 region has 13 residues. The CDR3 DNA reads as TGTGCCAGCAGCTTTAGGCGGGGTTTGGAGCAGTTCTTC. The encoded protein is CASSFRRGLEQFF. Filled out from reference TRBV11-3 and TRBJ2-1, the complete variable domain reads EAGVVQSPRYKIIEKKQPVAFWCNPISGHNTLYWYLQNLGQGPELLIRYENEEAVDDSQLPKDRFSAERLKGVDSTLKIQPAELGDSAVYLCASSFRRGLEQFFGPGTRLTVL.

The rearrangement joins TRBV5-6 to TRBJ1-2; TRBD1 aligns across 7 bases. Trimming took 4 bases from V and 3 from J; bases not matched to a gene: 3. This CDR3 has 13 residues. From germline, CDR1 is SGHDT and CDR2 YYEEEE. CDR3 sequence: CASSRGRDYGYTF. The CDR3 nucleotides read TGTGCCAGCAGCAGGGGGCGAGACTATGGCTACACCTTC.

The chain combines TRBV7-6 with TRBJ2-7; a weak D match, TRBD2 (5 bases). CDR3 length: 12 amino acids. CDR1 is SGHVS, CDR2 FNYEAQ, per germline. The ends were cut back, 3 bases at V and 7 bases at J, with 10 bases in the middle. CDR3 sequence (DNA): TGTGCCAGCAGCTTTGCCCCGGGAGAGCAGTACTTC. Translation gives CASSFAPGEQYF.

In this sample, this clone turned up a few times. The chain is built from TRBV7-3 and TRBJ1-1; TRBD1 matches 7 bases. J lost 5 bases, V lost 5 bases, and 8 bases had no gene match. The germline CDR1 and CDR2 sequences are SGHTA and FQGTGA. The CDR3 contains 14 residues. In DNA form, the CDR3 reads TGTGCCAGCAGCCTACAGGGGTCGTCTACTGAAGCTTTCTTT. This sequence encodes CASSLQGSSTEAFF.

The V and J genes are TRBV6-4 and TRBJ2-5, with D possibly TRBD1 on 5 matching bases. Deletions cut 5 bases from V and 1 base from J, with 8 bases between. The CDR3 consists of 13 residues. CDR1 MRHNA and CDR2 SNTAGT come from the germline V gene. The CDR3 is CASSRQLQETQYF. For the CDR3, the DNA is TGTGCCAGCAGTCGACAGCTCCAAGAGACCCAGTACTTC.